These T cell receptor beta chains were read from a single sample in a study of blood T cell repertoires in COVID-19. Data came from immunoSEQ multiplex PCR; TCRdb stores just in-frame clones and leaves some out. The profile shows around 100,000 clones, about 75% of them singletons. What was sequenced was peripheral blood. These receptors came from a man aged 80 or over with acute or convalescent COVID-19. Both conserved end residues are part of each CDR3. A D gene is named only where the DNA matches it firmly. Where a row states a size, it is once, few, many or the class of an expanded clone; other rows omit it.

J | V | D | size | DNA | CDR3
TRBJ2-1 | TRBV6-7 | TRBD2 | . | TGTGCCAGCAACCAGGCTCTTAGCGGGACCTACAATGAGCAGTTCTTC | CASNQALSGTYNEQFF
TRBJ1-5 | TRBV7-9 | . | . | TGTGCCAGCAGCTCCGCGGGGCCCGCAAGTCAGCCCCAGCATTTT | CASSSAGPASQPQHF
TRBJ2-3 | TRBV7-2 | . | once | TGTGCCAGCAGCTATGCGTTCACAGATACGCAGTATTTT | CASSYAFTDTQYF
TRBJ2-1 | TRBV4-1 | . | many | TGCGCCAGCAGCCTCCGACTGTACAATGAGCAGTTCTTC | CASSLRLYNEQFF
TRBJ2-5 | TRBV28 | . | . | TGTGCCAGCAGTTTTGGACAGACGGAGACCCAGTACTTC | CASSFGQTETQYF
TRBJ1-5 | TRBV6-5 | TRBD1 | . | TGTGCCAGCGTCCGGTGGGACAGGGAGCAGCCCCAGCATTTT | CASVRWDREQPQHF
TRBJ2-3 | TRBV5-4 | TRBD1 | . | TGTGCCAGCAGCTTGGGACAGGGGCAAATGGATACGCAGTATTTT | CASSLGQGQMDTQYF
TRBJ2-5 | TRBV21-1 | . | . | TGTGCCAGCAGCCCGAAGACAGGGCTGTACGAGACCCAGTACTTC | CASSPKTGLYETQYF
TRBJ1-2 | TRBV11-2 | . | . | TGTGCCAGCAGCTTAGGTCGGGGATTGGATGGCTACACCTTC | CASSLGRGLDGYTF
TRBJ2-7 | TRBV2 | TRBD2 | . | TGTGCCAGCAGTCAGGGGACTAGCGGGAGGGCCGGAGAGCAGTACTTC | CASSQGTSGRAGEQYF
TRBJ1-1 | TRBV3-1/TRBV3-2 | TRBD1 | few | TGTGCCAGCAGCCCTAACAGGGGAGTTCGGGCTGAAGCTTTCTTT | CASSPNRGVRAEAFF
TRBJ2-2 | TRBV24-1 | . | . | TGTGCCACCGGAGACGGAAACACCGGGGAGCTGTTTTTT | CATGDGNTGELFF
TRBJ2-2 | TRBV5-4 | . | . | TGTGCCAGCAGCCGAACAGGAAACACCGGGGAGCTGTTTTTT | CASSRTGNTGELFF
TRBJ2-4 | TRBV28 | . | . | TGTGCCAGCAGTCCCCTGAGGAGTGCCAAAAACATTCAGTACTTC | CASSPLRSAKNIQYF
TRBJ2-3 | TRBV29-1 | TRBD2 | few | TGCAGCGTTGGGGCTAGCGGGGCCCCCGATACGCAGTATTTT | CSVGASGAPDTQYF
TRBJ1-5 | TRBV30 | TRBD1 | . | TGTGCCTGGAGCCGGGACAGTTTCAATCAGCCCCAGCATTTT | CAWSRDSFNQPQHF
TRBJ1-5 | TRBV6-2/TRBV6-3 | . | . | TGTGCCAGCAGTTTTAGACAAAGCAATCAGCCCCAGCATTTT | CASSFRQSNQPQHF
TRBJ1-4 | TRBV28 | TRBD1 | . | TGTGCCAGCACTCGTACCCTGGGACAGCCCGTCCTGTTTTTT | CASTRTLGQPVLFF
TRBJ2-1 | TRBV28 | TRBD2 | . | TGTGCCAGCAGTCACGAGCGGGGACTGACAAATGAGCAGTTCTTC | CASSHERGLTNEQFF
TRBJ1-2 | TRBV29-1 | . | few | TGCAGCGCAGGGGATGGGGACTATGGCTACACCTTC | CSAGDGDYGYTF
TRBJ1-3 | TRBV7-9 | . | . | TGTGCCAGCAGCTCCCAATCTGGAAACACCATATATTTT | CASSSQSGNTIYF
TRBJ2-1 | TRBV2 | . | . | TGTGCCAGCAGTGTCGAGGGAAGTTACAATGAGCAGTTCTTC | CASSVEGSYNEQFF
TRBJ2-7 | TRBV24-1 | . | . | TGTGCCACCAGTGTAGAGAGCTCCTACGAGCAGTACTTC | CATSVESSYEQYF
TRBJ2-2 | TRBV28 | TRBD2 | . | TGTGCCAGCAGTTCTCCGGGGACTAGCGGGGCCGGGGAGCTGTTTTTT | CASSSPGTSGAGELFF